This is a list of T cell receptor beta chains from one sample in a study of cytomegalovirus exposure and HLA in healthy donors. Assay: immunoSEQ multiplex PCR; the TCRdb copy retains only in-frame clones and omits some. Seen here are some 100,000 clones, approximately 84% observed once, and the top ten hold around 2.3%. Source material: PBMCs. These receptors originate from a man between 18 and 35 years old in good health and CMV-seronegative. Each CDR3 is given with its conserved first and last residue. The D gene is left open where the match is weak. The listing skips clone size in some rows; elsewhere it reads once, few, many or a size class.

>TRBD1|TRBJ2-6|NA|TRBV4-3
TGCGCCAGCAGCCAAGTGACGGGACAGGGCACCGGGGCCAACGTCCTGACTTTC
CASSQVTGQGTGANVLTF
>TRBD1|TRBJ1-1|NA|TRBV18
TGTGCCAGCTCACCCAAACCCGGGACAGAAAACACTGAAGCTTTCTTT
CASSPKPGTENTEAFF
>TRBD1|TRBJ2-7|once|TRBV19
TGTGCCAGTAGTCAAGGGACAGGGGCTCCCTACGAGCAGTACTTC
CASSQGTGAPYEQYF
>TRBD1|TRBJ2-7|NA|TRBV7-9
TGTGCCAGCAGAAGGACAGGGGAAGAGCAGTACTTC
CASRRTGEEQYF
>NA|TRBJ1-2|NA|TRBV6-5
TGTGCCAGCAGAGGCCGGCCCCCAGGGGGCTACACCTTC
CASRGRPPGGYTF
>NA|TRBJ2-2|few|TRBV11-3
TGTGCCAGCAGCTTAGGAGCGACCGGGGAGCTGTTTTTT
CASSLGATGELFF
>NA|TRBJ1-1|NA|TRBV27
TGTGCCAGCAGTTTGAGGGGGACTGAAGCTTTCTTT
CASSLRGTEAFF
>TRBD2|TRBJ2-7|NA|TRBV4-1
TGCGCCAGCAGCCAGGGGCTGGGGAGGGCCTCGGGTTACGAGCAGTACTTC
CASSQGLGRASGYEQYF
>NA|TRBJ2-2|NA|TRBV29-1
TGCAGCGTTGACTTCAGGGGCACCGGGGAGCTGTTTTTT
CSVDFRGTGELFF
>NA|TRBJ2-2|NA|TRBV2
TGTGCCAGCACCCATATACCCCAGGGCTCCGGGGAGCTGTTTTTT
CASTHIPQGSGELFF
>TRBD2|TRBJ2-5|NA|TRBV6-5
TGTGCCAGCAGTTACTGGCGGGGGTACCAAGAGACCCAGTACTTC
CASSYWRGYQETQYF
>TRBD1|TRBJ2-2|NA|TRBV10-2
TGCGCCAGCAGGTCCGGGACAGGGCAGGGGGGGCGGACCGGGGAGCTGTTTTTT
CASRSGTGQGGRTGELFF
>NA|TRBJ2-5|NA|TRBV6-5
TGTGCCAGCAGTTACCCGGACCAAGAGACCCAGTACTTC
CASSYPDQETQYF
>TRBD2|TRBJ2-2|NA|TRBV29-1
TGCAGCGCTCATCGGGGGGTGTCTGGGGAGCTGTTTTTT
CSAHRGVSGELFF
>NA|TRBJ1-1|NA|TRBV7-9
TGTGCCAGCAGCTTAGACCCTCTTCTGAGCGGCACTGAAGCTTTCTTT
CASSLDPLLSGTEAFF
>NA|TRBJ1-3|NA|TRBV28
TGTGCCAGCAGTGAAACCGGACAGATTGGAAACACCATATATTTT
CASSETGQIGNTIYF
>TRBD1|TRBJ1-2|NA|TRBV18
TGTGCCAGCTCACCCACCGGGACAGGGGTAGGTGGCTACACCTTC
CASSPTGTGVGGYTF
>TRBD1|TRBJ1-1|NA|TRBV5-1
TGCGCCAGCAGTGACAGGGTGAACGCTGAAGCTTTCTTT
CASSDRVNAEAFF
>TRBD2|TRBJ2-7|NA|TRBV7-6
TGTGCCAGCAGCTTAGCACAGCGGGAGTCTTTCTACGAGCAGTACTTC
CASSLAQRESFYEQYF
>NA|TRBJ2-6|NA|TRBV5-5
TGTGCCAGCAGCTTGGCTCCGGAGGTTCTAGGGGCCAACGTCCTGACTTTC
CASSLAPEVLGANVLTF
>TRBD1|TRBJ1-5|NA|TRBV7-6
TGTGCCAGCAGCCTGGGACAGGGATACAATCAGCCCCAGCATTTT
CASSLGQGYNQPQHF
>NA|TRBJ2-3|NA|TRBV4-2
TGTGCCAGCAGCCGCGCCTACAGCGGTGAGACAGATACGCAGTATTTT
CASSRAYSGETDTQYF
>NA|TRBJ1-2|NA|TRBV7-9
TGTGCCAGCAGCCCGCAGGTTAACCATGGCTACACCTTC
CASSPQVNHGYTF
>TRBD1|TRBJ2-1|large|TRBV6-4
TGTGCCAGCAGTGGAGGGACAGGGGGCAATGAGCAGTTCTTC
CASSGGTGGNEQFF
>TRBD1|TRBJ1-1|NA|TRBV11-3
TGTGCCAGCAGCTACGGGACAGGGTTTAACACTGAAGCTTTCTTT
CASSYGTGFNTEAFF
>TRBD1|TRBJ2-7|few|TRBV18
TGTGCCAGCTCACCACTCGGGACAGGGCCCCACGAGCAGTACTTC
CASSPLGTGPHEQYF
>TRBD1|TRBJ2-7|once|TRBV29-1
TGCAGCGTTCTGACAGGGGGCGAGCAGTACTTC
CSVLTGGEQYF
>NA|TRBJ2-7|once|TRBV27
TGTGCCAGCAGTTTATACCGGGGAACCTACGAGCAGTACTTC
CASSLYRGTYEQYF
>NA|TRBJ1-4|NA|TRBV7-9
TGTGCCAGCAGCCCGATTACAGGGCGGAGGTCAGAAAAACTGTTTTTT
CASSPITGRRSEKLFF
>NA|TRBJ1-4|few|TRBV2
TGTGCCAGCAGCGAGCCACAGGGTACTTCTGAAAAACTGTTTTTT
CASSEPQGTSEKLFF
>TRBD1|TRBJ2-7|NA|TRBV7-8
TGTGCCAGCAGCCGGACAGGGGGCTACGAGCAGTACTTC
CASSRTGGYEQYF